The 27 T cell receptor beta chains below come from one sample, sequenced in a study of shared clonotypes between healthy human individuals. The assay was immunoSEQ multiplex PCR, and TCRdb's table has in-frame clones only and misses some. The profile shows hundreds of thousands of clones, around four fifths of them singletons. Sequencing was performed on memory CD4+ T cells sorted from blood. The sample's subset: CD45RA-negative fraction. The receptors come from a woman aged 25 to 45 in good health.

This chain links TRBV4-1 with TRBJ2-7, with 9 bases aligning to TRBD2. This CDR3 comprises 16 residues. V gave up 4 bases and J gave up 2 bases; unmatched junction bases: 9. Germline V gene sequence: CDR1 MGHRA, CDR2 YSYEKL. CDR3 protein: CASSRKGLAGAYEQYF. CDR3 bases: TGCGCCAGCAGCCGGAAGGGGTTAGCGGGGGCCTACGAGCAGTACTTC.

The rearrangement joins TRBV6-1 to TRBJ2-3; 14 nucleotides line up with TRBD2. V dropped 4 bases and J dropped 3; count of bases not matched to a gene: 0. There are 15 residues in the CDR3. Per the germline V gene, CDR1 is MNHNS and CDR2 is SASEGT. In DNA, the CDR3 is TGTGCCAGCAGTGGGACTAGCGGGGGGACAGATACGCAGTATTTT. Translating it yields CASSGTSGGTDTQYF.

The chain recombines TRBV2 with TRBJ2-3, with D unclear. The CDR3 totals 12 residues. Per the germline V gene, CDR1 is SNHLY and CDR2 is FYNNEI. V was clipped by 6 bases and J by 2 bases, with 6 bases between them. For the CDR3, the DNA is TGTGCCAGCAGCGGACCCACAGATACGCAGTATTTT. This sequence encodes CASSGPTDTQYF.

This chain joins TRBV5-4 and TRBJ2-2; D not resolved. From germline, CDR1 is SGHNT and CDR2 YYREEE (reference sequence). Between the trimmed V and J ends, which lost 2 bases and 0 bases, there was a span of 8 bases. The CDR3 is 15 residues long. CDR3 in amino acids: CASSLYSSNTGELFF. Here the CDR3 DNA reads TGTGCCAGCAGCTTATATTCCTCGAACACCGGGGAGCTGTTTTTT. The full variable domain, completed using reference TRBV5-4 and TRBJ2-2, is ETGVTQSPTHLIKTRGQQVTLRCSSQSGHNTVSWYQQALGQGPQFIFQYYREEENGRGNFPPRFSGLQFPNYSSELNVNALELDDSALYLCASSLYSSNTGELFFGEGSRLTVL.

The chain combines TRBV7-9 with TRBJ1-4; 8 bases fit TRBD1. Trimming cost V 4 bases and J 8 bases; bases outside gene matches: 12. CDR3 length: 16 amino acids. The germline V gene has CDR1 SEHNR and CDR2 FQNEAQ (reference sequence). The DNA of the CDR3 is TGTGCCAGCAGCTCGGGTGACAGGGGAGGGGTAGAAAAACTGTTTTTT. It specifies CASSSGDRGGVEKLFF.

V and J are TRBV6-1 and TRBJ2-5; unclear D gene. The CDR3 is made up of 13 amino acids. Trimming stripped 0 bases from V and 5 bases from J, with 7 bases between. Germline V gene sequence: CDR1 MNHNS, CDR2 SASEGT. The CDR3 loop is CASSEARAETQYF. CDR3 sequence (DNA): TGTGCCAGCAGTGAAGCACGGGCCGAGACCCAGTACTTC.

In DNA, the CDR3 is TGTGCCAGCAGCGGACAGGACGGAAGAATGAACACTGAAGCTTTCTTT. Translation gives CASSGQDGRMNTEAFF. The chain carries TRBV5-6 and TRBJ1-1; 7 positions match TRBD1. Per germline, CDR1 SGHDT and CDR2 YYEEEE. The CDR3 sequence is 16 residues long. The trim removed 4 bases at V and 0 bases at J, leaving 9 bases unmatched.

The sample holds many counts of this clone. The chain links TRBV7-9 to TRBJ2-3; D is unclear. Germline V CDR1 and CDR2: SEHNR, FQNEAQ (reference sequence). V was trimmed by 2 bases and J by 5 bases, leaving 8 bases between them. CDR3 size: 13 residues. The CDR3 bases are TGTGCCAGCAGCTTATCAGGAATAGATACGCAGTATTTT. Protein product: CASSLSGIDTQYF.

The chain combines TRBV11-2 with TRBJ2-7; 11 bases map to TRBD2. V was clipped by 5 bases and J by 6 bases; unmatched bases: 18. Germline V gives CDR1 SGHAT, CDR2 FQNNGV. The CDR3 loop spans 18 amino acids. The CDR3 region is CASSGPTSGTYPSPEQYF. The DNA for the CDR3 is TGTGCCAGCAGCGGACCGACTAGCGGGACATACCCCTCTCCCGAGCAGTACTTC.

J is TRBJ2-1 and V is TRBV7-9; no clear D. Germline V gives CDR1 SEHNR, CDR2 FQNEAQ (reference sequence). V lost 2 bases and J lost 10, with 9 bases in between. The CDR3 contains 12 residues. The CDR3: CASSLRAAEQFF. The CDR3 DNA reads TGTGCCAGCAGCTTAAGGGCAGCAGAGCAGTTCTTC. The full variable domain, with the rest looked up from reference TRBV7-9 and TRBJ2-1, is DTGVSQNPRHKITKRGQNVTFRCDPISEHNRLYWYRQTLGQGPEFLTYFQNEAQLEKSRLLSDRFSAERPKGSFSTLEIQRTEQGDSAMYLCASSLRAAEQFFGPGTRLTVL.

The V call is TRBV28, the J call TRBJ2-2; D may be TRBD1 or TRBD2 (5 bases each). Germline loops: CDR1 MDHEN, CDR2 SYDVKM. Trimming took 1 base from V and 6 from J, leaving 12 bases between them. This CDR3 has 15 amino acids. CDR3 nucleotides: TGTGCCAGCAGTTTATCTGCAGGGAGAGCCGGGGAGCTGTTTTTT. As protein: CASSLSAGRAGELFF.

The chain is built from TRBV18 and TRBJ2-5; 8 positions match TRBD2. Germline-derived CDR1 and CDR2 are KGHSH and LQKENI. V shed 4 bases, J shed 8 bases, and the junction held 15 bases outside the gene matches. CDR3 size: 16 residues. CDR3 sequence (DNA): TGTGCCAGCTCACTCCAGGCGGGAGGCCGGAGGGTTACCCAGTACTTC. Its translation is CASSLQAGGRRVTQYF.

A few counts support this clone. The chain employs TRBV6-4 and TRBJ1-2; 7 bases align to TRBD1. The germline gives CDR1 MRHNA, CDR2 SNTAGT. J gave up 6 bases and V 6 bases, and 7 bases lay outside the gene matches. CDR3 length: 13 amino acids. The CDR3 reads CASSSGTGDGYTF. The CDR3 DNA reads TGTGCCAGCAGCTCGGGAACAGGGGATGGCTACACCTTC.

There are many counts of this clone. The chain joins TRBV7-6 to TRBJ1-2; TRBD1 matches at 9 bases. Trimming at V came to 1 base and at J to 1 base, leaving 1 base not matched to a gene. The CDR3 is 15 amino acids. Germline-derived CDR1 and CDR2 are SGHVS and FNYEAQ. DNA of the CDR3: TGTGCCAGCAGCTTAGTGACAGGGGGTAACTATGGCTACACCTTC. Its translation is CASSLVTGGNYGYTF.

For this clone: Other DNA variants within this sample encode the same CDR3. The rearrangement uses TRBV5-1 and TRBJ2-1; 10 nucleotides agree with TRBD2. Looked up from germline, CDR1 is SGHRS and CDR2 is YFSETQ. Trimming at V came to 8 bases and at J to 4 bases, leaving 6 bases not matched to a gene. The CDR3 runs 14 residues. CDR3 loop: CASGASGGYNEQFF. CDR3 nucleotides: TGCGCCAGTGGGGCTAGCGGGGGTTACAATGAGCAGTTCTTC.

This chain uses TRBV5-4 with TRBJ2-7; tentatively, D is TRBD2 (6 bases). Between the trimmed V and J ends, which lost 3 bases and 0 bases, there was a span of 13 bases. The CDR3 has 15 residues. Germline values: CDR1 SGHNT, CDR2 YYREEE (reference sequence). The CDR3 coding sequence is TGTGCCAGCAGCTCCGAGACTAGATCCTCCTACGAGCAGTACTTC. Encoded protein: CASSSETRSSYEQYF.

The chain links TRBV6-6 to TRBJ2-7; 8 bases map to TRBD1. The length of the CDR3 is 15 residues. Germline V gene data show CDR1 as MNHNY and CDR2 as SVGAGI (reference sequence). J gave up 1 base and V 6 bases, and 8 bases lay outside the gene matches. CDR3 region: CASRLATGVSYEQYF. The DNA of the CDR3 is TGTGCCAGCAGGCTCGCGACAGGGGTTTCCTACGAGCAGTACTTC.

This clone was seen many times. Because the CDR3's place on the DNA is in doubt, the DNA is left out and the CDR3 is given as listed by TCRdb. The V call is TRBV12-1, the J call TRBJ2-5; the tabulated D call, TRBD1, remains unverified against the DNA. TRBV12-1 has pseudogene status. 17 amino acids form the CDR3, both terminal residues included. The CDR3 region is CASRLEGVGTGIETQYF.

Here the CDR3 DNA reads TGTGCCAGCAGCTTAATCTTTTCCGGGGAGCTGTTTTTT. Its translation: CASSLIFSGELFF. V is TRBV7-3 and J is TRBJ2-2; D gene unclear. V was trimmed by 1 base and J by 6 bases, leaving 6 bases between them. The germline V gene encodes CDR1 SGHTA and CDR2 FQGTGA. The CDR3 spans 13 residues.

V and J are TRBV9 and TRBJ2-3, with TRBD2 matching over 11 bases. This CDR3 comprises 16 residues. After removal of 2 bases from V and 9 bases from J, the junction contained 11 bases not matched to a gene. Germline V lookup: CDR1 SGDLS, CDR2 YYNGEE. The CDR3 coding sequence is TGTGCCAGCAGCGTCATTAGCGGGAGGGGAGGGGAAACGCAGTATTTT. This encodes CASSVISGRGGETQYF.

This clone was seen only once. The gene calls are TRBV5-8 and TRBJ2-7, with D uncertain. The length of the CDR3 is 13 residues. Trimming removed 4 bases at V and 3 bases at J, with 11 bases between. Germline V gives CDR1 SGHTS, CDR2 YDEGEE. The CDR3 region has the DNA TGTGCCAGCAGCCCTTTAGGCAGCTACGAGCAGTACTTC. Protein sequence: CASSPLGSYEQYF.

The genes are TRBV19 and TRBJ1-2; D ambiguous. The germline V and J ends were trimmed by 7 bases and 8 bases, with 14 bases remaining between them. Germline CDR1 reads LNHDA; CDR2 reads SQIVND (reference sequence). This CDR3 region has 12 residues. In DNA form, the CDR3 reads TGTGCCAGTACCCGAATAGAAGGCGGCTACACCTTC. Amino acids: CASTRIEGGYTF.

The chain uses TRBV19 and TRBJ2-5; D gene uncertain. The germline CDR1 and CDR2 sequences are LNHDA and SQIVND (reference sequence). V was trimmed by 4 bases and J by 6 bases, leaving 6 bases between them. This CDR3 region has 11 residues. The CDR3 coding sequence is TGTGCCAGTAGTAGTCGGAAGACCCAGTACTTC. It yields the protein CASSSRKTQYF.

V usage is TRBV2 and J usage is TRBJ2-3; 9 nucleotides match TRBD1. Germline CDR1 is SNHLY and CDR2 is FYNNEI. Germline trimming cut 8 bases from V and 5 bases from J; bases unmatched to any gene: 2. The CDR3 runs 12 residues. CDR3 DNA sequence: TGTGCCAGCCGGGACAGGGAAGATACGCAGTATTTT. It yields the protein CASRDREDTQYF.

This clone was seen just once. V usage is TRBV7-2 and J usage is TRBJ2-7, with TRBD2 matching 8 bases. Germline lookup yields CDR1 SGHTA and CDR2 FQGNSA. Losses at the gene ends were 2 bases for V and 4 bases for J; bases not matched to a gene: 7. CDR3 size: 15 residues. CDR3 DNA: TGTGCCAGCAGCTTAAGTAGCGGGACCTCATACGAGCAGTACTTC. It codes for CASSLSSGTSYEQYF.

V is TRBV30 and J is TRBJ1-5; D gene ambiguous. The V gene's germline CDR1 is GTSNPN and CDR2 SVGIG (reference sequence). The CDR3 is 13 amino acids. V shed 0 bases and J shed 4 bases, with 7 bases lying between them. CDR3 amino acids: CAWSVHSNQPQHF. The DNA of the CDR3 is TGTGCCTGGAGTGTACACAGTAATCAGCCCCAGCATTTT.

The chain links TRBV28 to TRBJ1-2; 8 bases are a match to TRBD1. With 7 bases clipped from V and 4 bases from J, the junction kept 5 bases outside the gene matches. CDR1 is MDHEN, CDR2 SYDVKM, per germline. This CDR3 has 13 residues. The CDR3: CASKDRGGYGYTF. Written as DNA, the CDR3 is TGTGCCAGCAAAGACAGGGGTGGCTATGGCTACACCTTC.